One sample yielded the 31 T cell receptor beta chains listed below, sequenced in a study of cytomegalovirus exposure and HLA in healthy donors. TCRdb's table, derived via immunoSEQ multiplex PCR, lists solely in-frame clones and lacks some. Of about 140,000 clones in the sample, about nine tenths were seen once. The sample consisted of PBMCs. These receptors all come from a man between 18 and 29 years old in good health and CMV-seronegative.

CDR3 coding DNA: TGTGCCAGCAGCCAACAGGGGGCGTTCACAGATACGCAGTATTTT. Translating it yields CASSQQGAFTDTQYF. The V call is TRBV6-6, the J call TRBJ2-3, with 9 nucleotides matching TRBD1. The V segment lost 6 bases and the J segment 2 bases; nucleotides outside the gene matches: 6. Germline CDR1 reads MNHNY; CDR2 reads SVGAGI (reference sequence). This CDR3 is 15 amino acids long.

The chain combines TRBV30 with TRBJ2-7; D remains ambiguous. Trimming left V 2 bases short and J 0 bases short, with 2 bases between. Germline values: CDR1 GTSNPN, CDR2 SVGIG (reference sequence). This CDR3 is 11 amino acids long. The CDR3 DNA follows: TGTGCCTGGAGTCTCTCCTACGAGCAGTACTTC. Its protein product is CAWSLSYEQYF.

J is TRBJ1-5 and V is TRBV30; D call uncertain. The CDR3 spans 11 residues. CDR1 is GTSNPN, CDR2 SVGIG, per germline (reference sequence). V was cut by 2 bases and J by 9 bases, with 8 bases left in between. The CDR3 reads CAWSKEGPQHF. CDR3 nucleotides: TGTGCCTGGAGTAAGGAGGGGCCCCAGCATTTT.

V and J are TRBV5-6 and TRBJ2-7; tentatively, D is TRBD1 (5 bases). V gave up 4 bases and J gave up 2 bases, with 16 bases separating them. CDR1 is SGHDT and CDR2 is YYEEEE in the germline V gene. The CDR3 contains 15 residues. CDR3 region: CASSPGEDSAYEQYF. CDR3 sequence (DNA): TGTGCCAGCAGCCCAGGCGAAGACAGTGCCTACGAGCAGTACTTC.

The sample holds one count of this clone. The chain links TRBV5-1 to TRBJ2-5, with 9 bases lining up with TRBD2. The germline gives CDR1 SGHRS, CDR2 YFSETQ. The CDR3 length is 16 residues. Trimming at V came to 3 bases and at J to 5 bases, leaving 11 bases not matched to a gene. The CDR3 nucleotides read TGCGCCAGCAGCTCCTCCGGCGGGGGGGCCCGGGAGACCCAGTACTTC. It is translated as CASSSSGGGARETQYF.

J is TRBJ1-6 and V is TRBV9, with no clear D. CDR3 length: 16 residues. Germline assignment: CDR1 SGDLS and CDR2 YYNGEE. The V end lost 0 bases, the J end lost 7 bases, and 14 bases lay between the germline ends. This CDR3 is CASSVEAIGRNSPLHF. The DNA for the CDR3 is TGTGCCAGCAGCGTAGAGGCCATCGGGAGGAATTCACCCCTCCACTTT.

The rearrangement uses TRBV5-1 and TRBJ1-4, with D perhaps matching TRBD1 (6 bases). V gave up 0 bases and J gave up 7 bases, with 13 bases separating them. CDR1 is SGHRS, CDR2 YFSETQ, per germline. The CDR3 has 15 residues. The CDR3 nucleotides read TGCGCCAGCAGCTTGGCGGACAGAAGTCCTGAAAAACTGTTTTTT. Protein: CASSLADRSPEKLFF.

V and J are TRBV7-9 and TRBJ2-7; TRBD1 matches at 7 bases. V lost 3 bases and J lost 3; bases outside the gene matches: 11. Germline V CDR1 and CDR2: SEHNR, FQNEAQ (reference sequence). The CDR3 loop spans 16 amino acids. This CDR3 is CASSLHPGQINYEQYF. The CDR3 coding sequence is TGTGCCAGCAGCTTGCATCCGGGACAGATTAACTACGAGCAGTACTTC.

This clone was seen a single time. The V gene is TRBV5-1, the J gene TRBJ2-1; 7 bases line up with TRBD1. The CDR3 spans 16 residues. V shed 5 bases, J shed 10 bases, and the junction held 18 bases outside the gene matches. The germline CDR1 and CDR2 sequences are SGHRS and YFSETQ. The CDR3 region is CASSRDPRPADREQFF. Written as DNA, the CDR3 is TGCGCCAGCAGTCGTGATCCTAGGCCCGCGGACAGGGAGCAGTTCTTC. The full variable domain, completed using reference TRBV5-1 and TRBJ2-1, is KAGVTQTPRYLIKTRGQQVTLSCSPISGHRSVSWYQQTPGQGLQFLFEYFSETQRNKGNFPGRFSGRQFSNSRSEMNVSTLELGDSALYLCASSRDPRPADREQFFGPGTRLTVL.

The genes are TRBV4-1 and TRBJ1-1, with D perhaps TRBD1 (5 bases). CDR1 is MGHRA and CDR2 is YSYEKL in the germline V gene. V was pared by 3 bases and J by 3 bases, with 11 bases between. The CDR3 spans 14 residues. DNA for the CDR3: TGCGCCAGCAGCCAGCTCAGGGCGTACACTGAAGCTTTCTTT. Protein product: CASSQLRAYTEAFF.

The V and J genes are TRBV9 and TRBJ2-1; unclear D gene. The CDR3 length is 12 residues. Trimming pared 3 bases from V and 9 bases from J, leaving 10 bases between. The V gene's germline CDR1 is SGDLS and CDR2 YYNGEE. The CDR3 DNA reads TGTGCCAGCAGCGCAAATCGCGGTGAGCAGTTCTTC. Protein product: CASSANRGEQFF. The full variable domain, rest sourced from reference TRBV9 and TRBJ2-1, is DSGVTQTPKHLITATGQRVTLRCSPRSGDLSVYWYQQSLDQGLQFLIQYYNGEERAKGNILERFSAQQFPDLHSELNLSSLELGDSALYFCASSANRGEQFFGPGTRLTVL.

The V call is TRBV19, the J call TRBJ2-3; maybe TRBD2 (6 bases). Trimming took off 1 base at V and 6 bases at J, with 17 bases between the two ends. The CDR3 loop spans 16 amino acids. Germline assignment: CDR1 LNHDA and CDR2 SQIVND (reference sequence). CDR3 DNA: TGTGCCAGTAGTATAGTAGCGGCGCACCTTCGGGATACGCAGTATTTT. Translating gives CASSIVAAHLRDTQYF.

The CDR3 DNA sequence: TGTGCCAGCAGCTTAGAACAGGGATCTAACTATGGCTACACCTTC. Amino acid sequence: CASSLEQGSNYGYTF. This chain links TRBV5-5 with TRBJ1-2, with D perhaps TRBD1 (6 bases). The CDR3 extends over 15 amino acids. V lost 2 bases, J lost 0 bases, and 11 bases lay in between. Germline values: CDR1 SGHKS, CDR2 YYEKEE (reference sequence).

This sequence joins TRBV15 and TRBJ1-3, with 7 bases identical to TRBD1. The CDR3 consists of 14 residues. The germline V gene has CDR1 LNHNV and CDR2 YYDKDF (reference sequence). V gave up 6 bases and J gave up 0 bases; unmatched junction bases: 2. The CDR3, as DNA: TGTGCCACCAGAGGGGGCAGCTCTGGAAACACCATATATTTT. Its protein product is CATRGGSSGNTIYF.

This rearrangement joins TRBV6-1 to TRBJ1-5; 9 positions agree with TRBD1. There are 15 residues in the CDR3. Trimming cost V 1 base and J 7 bases; bases outside gene matches: 5. Germline V gene lookup returns CDR1 MNHNS and CDR2 SASEGT. CDR3 sequence: CASSEDRDRVQPQHF. The CDR3 DNA follows: TGTGCCAGCAGTGAAGACCGGGACAGGGTCCAGCCCCAGCATTTT.

The J gene is TRBJ2-5, the V gene TRBV10-2, with TRBD2 matching over 7 bases. This CDR3 is 12 amino acids long. V was pared by 3 bases and J by 9 bases, with 4 bases of the junction left unmatched. CDR1 WSHSY and CDR2 SAAADI come from the germline V gene. As DNA, the CDR3 is TGCGCCAGCAGTGAAATGGGGGGGGCCCAGTACTTC. It encodes CASSEMGGAQYF.

The rearrangement links TRBV4-1 to TRBJ2-7, with D tentatively TRBD2 (6 bases). CDR1 MGHRA and CDR2 YSYEKL come from the germline V gene. V lost 1 base to trimming and J lost 5 bases, with 18 bases between them. The CDR3 has 16 residues. The CDR3, as DNA: TGCGCCAGCAGCCAAGTATTGGCAGGGAGGTTTAACGAGCAGTACTTC. This codes for CASSQVLAGRFNEQYF.

The chain uses TRBV27 and TRBJ2-3; no firm D call. This CDR3 is built from 12 residues. Germline V CDR1 and CDR2: MNHEY, SMNVEV (reference sequence). With 5 bases removed from V and 2 bases from J, the gap between germline ends came to 5 bases. DNA for the CDR3: TGTGCCAGCAGTGCTAACACAGATACGCAGTATTTT. Its translation: CASSANTDTQYF.

The chain links TRBV11-3 to TRBJ2-5; D is unclear. Germline CDR1 reads SGHNT; CDR2 reads YENEEA. The ends were cut back, 1 base at V and 5 bases at J, with 8 bases in the middle. The CDR3 loop spans 13 amino acids. DNA for the CDR3: TGTGCCAGCAGCTTAGTCGCACGGGAGACCCAGTACTTC. Its protein is CASSLVARETQYF.

This chain connects TRBV28 to TRBJ2-3; 10 positions agree with TRBD1. The CDR3 is 16 amino acids. CDR1 is MDHEN, CDR2 SYDVKM, per germline. With V trimmed by 3 bases and J by 2 bases, 5 bases remained unmatched. The DNA for the CDR3 is TGTGCCAGCAGTTTTTCCGGGACAGGGGCCACAGATACGCAGTATTTT. This codes for CASSFSGTGATDTQYF.

This clone was counted a single time. This sequence joins TRBV30 and TRBJ1-1, with D uncertain. The CDR3 runs 13 residues. Germline assignment: CDR1 GTSNPN and CDR2 SVGIG (reference sequence). V lost 0 bases, J lost 2 bases, and 7 bases lay in between. In DNA form, the CDR3 reads TGTGCCTGGAGTGTTGTCAAAAACACTGAAGCTTTCTTT. Translated, it gives CAWSVVKNTEAFF.

This clone has only a few counts. The chain couples TRBV18 to TRBJ2-3; TRBD1 agrees at 7 bases. This CDR3 is 16 amino acids long. Losses at the gene ends were 3 bases for V and 2 bases for J; bases not matched to a gene: 8. Germline CDR1 is KGHSH and CDR2 is LQKENI. CDR3 amino acids: CASSPRTGSSTDTQYF. CDR3 bases: TGTGCCAGCTCACCGAGGACAGGTTCCTCCACAGATACGCAGTATTTT. The full variable domain, its missing parts supplied by reference TRBV18 and TRBJ2-3, is NAGVMQNPRHLVRRRGQEARLRCSPMKGHSHVYWYRQLPEEGLKFMVYLQKENIIDESGMPKERFSAEFPKEGPSILRIQQVVRGDSAAYFCASSPRTGSSTDTQYFGPGTRLTVL.

The chain uses TRBV19 and TRBJ1-3; D is ambiguous. CDR1 and CDR2 (germline): LNHDA, SQIVND (reference sequence). V was cut by 3 bases and J by 0 bases, with 6 bases left in between. CDR3 length: 14 residues. Written as DNA, the CDR3 is TGTGCCAGTAGTATCTTCAGCTCTGGAAACACCATATATTTT. It codes for CASSIFSSGNTIYF.

The gene calls are TRBV5-1 and TRBJ2-1; 9 nucleotides agree with TRBD2. In germline, CDR1 is SGHRS, CDR2 YFSETQ. The CDR3 has 15 residues. V was pared by 4 bases and J by 0 bases, with 2 bases of the junction left unmatched. CDR3 coding DNA: TGCGCCAGCAGCCTAGCGGGGACCTCCTACAATGAGCAGTTCTTC. Its protein product is CASSLAGTSYNEQFF.

This clone was counted a single time. The chain has TRBV19 and TRBJ1-2, with TRBD1 as a possible D gene (5 bases). The CDR3 has 16 residues. V lost 7 bases and J lost 7, with 25 bases in between. Germline V gene sequence: CDR1 LNHDA, CDR2 SQIVND (reference sequence). CDR3 protein: CASIPRRGREGSGYTF. CDR3 DNA: TGTGCCAGTATCCCTCGGCGGGGCAGGGAGGGCTCTGGCTACACCTTC.

This clone was found once. The chain has TRBV6-5 and TRBJ2-1, with 11 bases that match TRBD2. The CDR3 sequence is 15 residues long. V was pared by 2 bases and J by 5 bases, with 2 bases of the junction left unmatched. Germline CDR1 MNHEY, CDR2 SVGAGI. The CDR3 reads CASSYGTSGDNEQFF. The CDR3 region has the DNA TGTGCCAGCAGTTACGGGACTAGCGGCGACAATGAGCAGTTCTTC.

The gene calls are TRBV5-6 and TRBJ2-2; D is possibly TRBD1 (6 bases). Germline V CDR1 and CDR2: SGHDT, YYEEEE. V lost 2 bases and J 0 bases, leaving 8 bases between the germline ends. This CDR3 is built from 15 residues. CDR3 sequence (DNA): TGTGCCAGCAGCTTAGGGGGTGCGAACACCGGGGAGCTGTTTTTT. Protein product: CASSLGGANTGELFF.

V gene TRBV7-8 combines with J gene TRBJ2-7; TRBD2 might be the D (5 bases). The CDR3 is 14 residues long. V dropped 2 bases and J dropped 3 bases, with 11 bases sitting between them. Germline V CDR1 and CDR2: SGHVS, FQNEAQ. CDR3 amino acids: CASSLPGLRYEQYV. DNA for the CDR3: TGTGCCAGCAGCTTACCCGGACTTCGCTACGAGCAGTACGTC.

The CDR3: CASSPPGLAQQFF. The CDR3 nucleotides read TGTGCCAGCAGCCCTCCCGGACTAGCGCAGCAGTTCTTC. V is TRBV6-1 and J is TRBJ2-1, with TRBD2 matching over 9 bases. The V segment lost 6 bases and the J segment 11 bases; nucleotides outside the gene matches: 8. CDR3 length: 13 residues. Germline CDR1 reads MNHNS; CDR2 reads SASEGT.

CDR3 protein: CASTRDSSYEQYF. The CDR3 nucleotides are TGTGCCAGCACCCGGGACAGCTCCTACGAGCAGTACTTC. J is TRBJ2-7 and V is TRBV6-6; 7 bases map to TRBD1. J was trimmed by 0 bases and V by 7 bases; bases with no gene match: 3. This CDR3 region has 13 residues. The germline V gene encodes CDR1 MNHNY and CDR2 SVGAGI (reference sequence).

The chain joins TRBV5-1 to TRBJ2-7; maybe TRBD1 (5 bases). The CDR3 has 14 amino acids. V was pared by 0 bases and J by 2 bases, with 9 bases between. The germline V gene encodes CDR1 SGHRS and CDR2 YFSETQ. This CDR3 reads CASSLGGRAYEQYF. The DNA for the CDR3 is TGCGCCAGCAGCTTGGGGGGCCGAGCCTACGAGCAGTACTTC.